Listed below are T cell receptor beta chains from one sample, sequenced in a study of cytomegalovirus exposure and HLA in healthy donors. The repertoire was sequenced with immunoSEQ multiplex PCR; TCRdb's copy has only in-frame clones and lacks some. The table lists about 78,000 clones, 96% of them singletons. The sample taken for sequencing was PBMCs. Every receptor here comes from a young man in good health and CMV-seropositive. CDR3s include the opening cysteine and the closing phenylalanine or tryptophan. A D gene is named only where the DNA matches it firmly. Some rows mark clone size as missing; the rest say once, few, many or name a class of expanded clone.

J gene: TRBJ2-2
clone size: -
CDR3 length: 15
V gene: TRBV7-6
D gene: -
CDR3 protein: CASSLEGLTTGELFF
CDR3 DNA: TGTGCCAGCAGCTTAGAGGGACTTACTACCGGGGAGCTGTTTTTT

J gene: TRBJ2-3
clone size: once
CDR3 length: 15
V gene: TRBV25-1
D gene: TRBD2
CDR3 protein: CASSFASGSADTQYF
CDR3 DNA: TGTGCCAGCAGTTTCGCTAGCGGGAGCGCAGATACGCAGTATTTT

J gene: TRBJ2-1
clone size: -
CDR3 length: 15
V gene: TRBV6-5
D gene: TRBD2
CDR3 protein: CASRPSGSSYNEQFF
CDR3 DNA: TGTGCCAGCAGACCTAGCGGGAGTTCCTACAATGAGCAGTTCTTC

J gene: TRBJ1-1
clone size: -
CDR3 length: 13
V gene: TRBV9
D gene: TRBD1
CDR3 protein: CASSESGTAEAFF
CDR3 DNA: TGTGCCAGCAGCGAATCAGGGACAGCCGAAGCTTTCTTT

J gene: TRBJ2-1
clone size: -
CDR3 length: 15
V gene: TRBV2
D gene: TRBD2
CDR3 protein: CASSVLAGASDEQFF
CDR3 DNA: TGTGCCAGCAGTGTTCTAGCGGGAGCTTCCGATGAGCAGTTCTTC

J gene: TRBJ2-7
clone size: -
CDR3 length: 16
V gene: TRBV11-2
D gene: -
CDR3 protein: CASSTFGFQVAYEQYF
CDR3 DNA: TGTGCCAGCAGCACCTTCGGATTTCAGGTCGCCTACGAGCAGTACTTC

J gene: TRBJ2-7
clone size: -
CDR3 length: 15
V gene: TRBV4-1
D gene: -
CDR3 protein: CASSQAGASSYEQYF
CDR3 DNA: TGCGCCAGCAGCCAAGCAGGGGCCAGCTCCTACGAGCAGTACTTC

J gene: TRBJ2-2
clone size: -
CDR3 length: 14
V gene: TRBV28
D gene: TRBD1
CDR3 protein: CASSAGQGSGELFF
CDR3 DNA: TGTGCCAGCAGTGCCGGACAGGGGTCCGGGGAGCTGTTTTTT

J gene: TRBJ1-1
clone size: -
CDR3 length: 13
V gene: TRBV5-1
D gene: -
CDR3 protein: CASSFEGNTEAFF
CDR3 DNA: TGCGCCAGCAGCTTCGAGGGGAACACTGAAGCTTTCTTT

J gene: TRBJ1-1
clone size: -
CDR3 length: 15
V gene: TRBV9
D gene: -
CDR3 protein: CASSAGDPRNTEAFF
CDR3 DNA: TGTGCCAGCAGCGCGGGGGACCCTAGGAACACTGAAGCTTTCTTT

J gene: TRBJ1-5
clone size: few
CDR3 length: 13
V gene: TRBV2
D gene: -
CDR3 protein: CASTTVGNQPQHF
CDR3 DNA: TGTGCCAGCACGACAGTGGGCAATCAGCCCCAGCATTTT

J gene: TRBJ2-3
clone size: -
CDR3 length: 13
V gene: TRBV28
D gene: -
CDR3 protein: CASMGGRTDTQYF
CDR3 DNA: TGTGCCAGCATGGGCGGGCGCACAGATACGCAGTATTTT

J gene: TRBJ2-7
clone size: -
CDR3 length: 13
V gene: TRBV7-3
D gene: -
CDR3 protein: CASSATQGYEQYF
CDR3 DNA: TGTGCCAGCAGCGCGACACAGGGATACGAGCAGTACTTC

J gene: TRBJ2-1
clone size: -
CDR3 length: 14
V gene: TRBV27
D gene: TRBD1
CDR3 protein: CASSLGTGTNEQFF
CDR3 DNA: TGTGCCAGCAGTTTAGGGACAGGGACGAATGAGCAGTTCTTC

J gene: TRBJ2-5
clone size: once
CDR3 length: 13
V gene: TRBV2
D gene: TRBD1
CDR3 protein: CASSPTGTETQYF
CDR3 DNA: TGTGCCAGCTCCCCGACAGGGACGGAGACCCAGTACTTC

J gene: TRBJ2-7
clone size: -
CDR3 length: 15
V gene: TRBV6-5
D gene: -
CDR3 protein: CASSLGWTRYYEQYF
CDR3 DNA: TGTGCCAGCAGCTTGGGATGGACTCGCTACTACGAGCAGTACTTC

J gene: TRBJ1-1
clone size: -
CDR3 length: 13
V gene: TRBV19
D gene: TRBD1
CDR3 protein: CASSWDRGREAFF
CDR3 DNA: TGTGCCAGCAGCTGGGACAGGGGGCGAGAAGCTTTCTTT

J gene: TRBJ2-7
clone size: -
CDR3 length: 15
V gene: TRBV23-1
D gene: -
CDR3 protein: CASSANRDRLYEQYF
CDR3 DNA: TGCGCCAGCAGTGCAAACAGGGACCGACTATACGAGCAGTACTTC

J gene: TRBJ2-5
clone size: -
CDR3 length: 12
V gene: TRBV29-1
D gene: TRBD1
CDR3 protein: CSVDRGRETQYF
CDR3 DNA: TGCAGCGTTGACAGGGGGAGAGAGACCCAGTACTTC

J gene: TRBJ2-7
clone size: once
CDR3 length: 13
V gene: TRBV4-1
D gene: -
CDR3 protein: CASSPSDTSEQYF
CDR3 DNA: TGCGCCAGCAGCCCAAGTGATACCAGCGAGCAGTACTTC

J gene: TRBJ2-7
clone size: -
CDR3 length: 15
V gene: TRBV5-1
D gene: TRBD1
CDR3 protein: CASSLVGTGSYEQYF
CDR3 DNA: TGCGCCAGCAGCTTGGTTGGGACAGGATCCTACGAGCAGTACTTC

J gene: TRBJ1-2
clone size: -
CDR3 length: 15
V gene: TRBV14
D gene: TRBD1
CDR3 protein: CASSPGGQGVYGYTF
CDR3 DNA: TGTGCCAGCAGCCCAGGGGGACAGGGTGTCTATGGCTACACCTTC

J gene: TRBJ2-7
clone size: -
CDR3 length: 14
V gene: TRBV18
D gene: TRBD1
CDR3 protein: CASSPRTGGYEQYF
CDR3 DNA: TGTGCCAGCTCACCACGGACAGGGGGCTACGAGCAGTACTTC

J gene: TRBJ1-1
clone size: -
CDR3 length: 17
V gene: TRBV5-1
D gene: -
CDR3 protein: CASSLAAGGARSTEAFF
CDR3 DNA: TGCGCCAGCAGCTTGGCGGCCGGGGGGGCGCGCAGCACTGAAGCTTTCTTT